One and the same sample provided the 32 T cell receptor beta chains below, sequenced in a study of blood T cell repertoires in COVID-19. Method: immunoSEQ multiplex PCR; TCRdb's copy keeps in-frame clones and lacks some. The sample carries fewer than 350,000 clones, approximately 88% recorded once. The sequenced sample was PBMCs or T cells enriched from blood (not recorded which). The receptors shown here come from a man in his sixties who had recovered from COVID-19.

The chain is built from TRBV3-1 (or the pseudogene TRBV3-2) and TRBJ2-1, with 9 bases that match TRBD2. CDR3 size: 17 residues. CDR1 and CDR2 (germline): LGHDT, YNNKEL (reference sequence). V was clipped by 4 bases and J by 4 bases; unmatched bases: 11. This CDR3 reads CASSRGLAGMEYNEQFF. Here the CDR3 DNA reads TGTGCCAGCAGCCGTGGGCTAGCGGGAATGGAGTACAATGAGCAGTTCTTC.

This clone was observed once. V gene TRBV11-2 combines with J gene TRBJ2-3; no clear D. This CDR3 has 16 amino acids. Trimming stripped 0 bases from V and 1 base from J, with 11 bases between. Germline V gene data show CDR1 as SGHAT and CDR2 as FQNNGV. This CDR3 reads CASSLEIALRTDTQYF. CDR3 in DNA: TGTGCCAGCAGCTTAGAGATAGCATTGCGCACAGATACGCAGTATTTT.

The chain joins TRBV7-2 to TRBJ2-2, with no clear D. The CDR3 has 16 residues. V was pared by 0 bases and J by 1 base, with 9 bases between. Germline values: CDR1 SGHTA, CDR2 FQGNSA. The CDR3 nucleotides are TGTGCCAGCAGCTTAGCGGTGCTCAGGAACACCGGGGAGCTGTTTTTT. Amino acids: CASSLAVLRNTGELFF.

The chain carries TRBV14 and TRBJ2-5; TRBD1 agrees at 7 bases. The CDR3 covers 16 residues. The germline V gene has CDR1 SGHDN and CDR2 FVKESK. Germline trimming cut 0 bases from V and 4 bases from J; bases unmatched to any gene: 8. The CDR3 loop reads CASSQERFTGAETQYF. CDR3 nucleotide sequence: TGTGCCAGCAGCCAAGAACGGTTTACAGGGGCAGAGACCCAGTACTTC.

CDR3 loop: CASSLRREPYEQYF. CDR3 coding DNA: TGTGCCAGCAGTTTACGCCGGGAGCCATACGAGCAGTACTTC. V usage is TRBV28 and J usage is TRBJ2-7, with a possible D match to TRBD2 (6 bases). Trimming cost V 2 bases and J 4 bases, with 12 bases left between them. The germline V gene encodes CDR1 MDHEN and CDR2 SYDVKM. This CDR3 contains 14 residues.

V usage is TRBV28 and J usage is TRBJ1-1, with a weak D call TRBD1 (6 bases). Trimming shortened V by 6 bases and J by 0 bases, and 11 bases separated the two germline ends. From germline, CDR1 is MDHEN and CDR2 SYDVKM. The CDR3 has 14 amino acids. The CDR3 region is CASRTRGLNTEAFF. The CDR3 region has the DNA TGTGCCAGCAGGACCAGGGGTTTGAACACTGAAGCTTTCTTT. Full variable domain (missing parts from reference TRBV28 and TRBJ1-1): DVKVTQSSRYLVKRTGEKVFLECVQDMDHENMFWYRQDPGLGLRLIYFSYDVKMKEKGDIPEGYSVSREKKERFSLILESASTNQTSMYLCASRTRGLNTEAFFGQGTRLTVV.

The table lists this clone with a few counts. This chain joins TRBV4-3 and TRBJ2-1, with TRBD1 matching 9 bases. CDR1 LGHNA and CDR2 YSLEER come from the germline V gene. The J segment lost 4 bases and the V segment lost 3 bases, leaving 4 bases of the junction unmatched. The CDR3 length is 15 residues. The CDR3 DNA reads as TGCGCCAGCAGCCAGGACAGGGGACTTTACAATGAGCAGTTCTTC. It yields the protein CASSQDRGLYNEQFF.

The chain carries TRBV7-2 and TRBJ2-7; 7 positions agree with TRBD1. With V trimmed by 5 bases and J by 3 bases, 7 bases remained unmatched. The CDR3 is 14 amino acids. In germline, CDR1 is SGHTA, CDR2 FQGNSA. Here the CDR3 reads CASSPSRDSYEQYF. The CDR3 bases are TGTGCCAGCAGCCCGTCCCGGGACAGCTACGAGCAGTACTTC.

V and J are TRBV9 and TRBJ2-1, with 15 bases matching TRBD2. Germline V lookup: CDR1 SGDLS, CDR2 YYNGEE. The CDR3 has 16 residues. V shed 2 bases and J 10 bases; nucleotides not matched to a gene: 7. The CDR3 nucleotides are TGTGCCAGCAGCGTCGGACTAGCGGGAGGGGACAGGGAGCAGTTCTTC. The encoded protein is CASSVGLAGGDREQFF.

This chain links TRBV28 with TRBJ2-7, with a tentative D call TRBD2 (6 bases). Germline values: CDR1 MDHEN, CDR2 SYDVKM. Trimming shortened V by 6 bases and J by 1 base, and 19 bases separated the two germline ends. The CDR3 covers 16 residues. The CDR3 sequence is CASRFLGGRGSYEQYF. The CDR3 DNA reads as TGTGCCAGCAGATTCCTGGGGGGAAGAGGGTCCTACGAGCAGTACTTC.

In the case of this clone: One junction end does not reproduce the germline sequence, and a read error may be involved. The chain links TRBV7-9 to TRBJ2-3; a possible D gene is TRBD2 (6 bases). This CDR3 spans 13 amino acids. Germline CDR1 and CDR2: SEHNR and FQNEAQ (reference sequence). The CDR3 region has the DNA TGTGCCAGCACCTTAGCGGCCACAGATACGCAGTATTTT. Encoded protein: CASTLAATDTQYF. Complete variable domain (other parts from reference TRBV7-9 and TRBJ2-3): DTGVSQNPRHKITKRGQNVTFRCDPISEHNRLYWYRQTLGQGPEFLTYFQNEAQLEKSRLLSDRFSAERPKGSFSTLEIQRTEQGDSAMYLCASTLAATDTQYFGPGTRLTVL.

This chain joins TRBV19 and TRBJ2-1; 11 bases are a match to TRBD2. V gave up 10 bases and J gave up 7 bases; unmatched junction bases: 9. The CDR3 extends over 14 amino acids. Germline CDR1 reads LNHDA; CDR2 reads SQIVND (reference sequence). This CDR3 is CATETSGSRNEQFF. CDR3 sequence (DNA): TGTGCCACCGAAACTAGCGGGAGTAGGAATGAGCAGTTCTTC.

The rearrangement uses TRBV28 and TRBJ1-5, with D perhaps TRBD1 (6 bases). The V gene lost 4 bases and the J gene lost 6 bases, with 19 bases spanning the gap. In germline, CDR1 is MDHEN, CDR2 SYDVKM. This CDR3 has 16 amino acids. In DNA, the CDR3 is TGTGCCAGCAGTTCCGCCGGGACACAGGCTGGTCAGCCCCAGCATTTT. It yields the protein CASSSAGTQAGQPQHF.

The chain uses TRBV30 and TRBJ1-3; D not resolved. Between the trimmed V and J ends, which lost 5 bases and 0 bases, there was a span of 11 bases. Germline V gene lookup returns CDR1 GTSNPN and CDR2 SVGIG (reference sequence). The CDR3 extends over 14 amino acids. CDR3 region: CAWEPGNSGNTIYF. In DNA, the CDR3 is TGTGCCTGGGAACCGGGAAACTCTGGAAACACCATATATTTT. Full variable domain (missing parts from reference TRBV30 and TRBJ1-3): SQTIHQWPATLVQPVGSPLSLECTVEGTSNPNLYWYRQAAGRGLQLLFYSVGIGQISSEVPQNLSASRPQDRQFILSSKKLLLSDSGFYLCAWEPGNSGNTIYFGEGSWLTVV.

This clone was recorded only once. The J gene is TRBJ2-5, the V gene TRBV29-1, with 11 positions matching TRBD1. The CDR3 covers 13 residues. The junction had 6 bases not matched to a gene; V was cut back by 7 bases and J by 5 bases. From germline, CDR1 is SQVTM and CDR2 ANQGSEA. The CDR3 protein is CSAGQGAGETQYF. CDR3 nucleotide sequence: TGCAGCGCAGGACAGGGGGCCGGCGAGACCCAGTACTTC.

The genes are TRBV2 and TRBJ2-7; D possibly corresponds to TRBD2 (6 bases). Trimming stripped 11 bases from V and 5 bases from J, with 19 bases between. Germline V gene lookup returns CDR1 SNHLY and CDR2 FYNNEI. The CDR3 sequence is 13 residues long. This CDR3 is CACRWGEGNEQYF. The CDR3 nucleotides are TGTGCCTGCCGGTGGGGGGAAGGGAACGAGCAGTACTTC.

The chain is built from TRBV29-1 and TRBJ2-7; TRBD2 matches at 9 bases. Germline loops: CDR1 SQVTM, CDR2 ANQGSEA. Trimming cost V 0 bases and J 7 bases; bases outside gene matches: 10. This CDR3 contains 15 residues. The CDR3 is CSVEDRELAGFEQYF. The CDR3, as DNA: TGCAGCGTTGAAGATCGGGAACTAGCGGGCTTTGAGCAGTACTTC.

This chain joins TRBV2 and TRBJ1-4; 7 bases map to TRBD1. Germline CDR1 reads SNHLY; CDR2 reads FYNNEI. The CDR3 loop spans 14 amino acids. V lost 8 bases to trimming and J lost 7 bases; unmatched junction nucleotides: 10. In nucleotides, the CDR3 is TGTGCCAGCTCCGACAGGGTGGGAATTGAAAAACTGTTTTTT. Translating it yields CASSDRVGIEKLFF.

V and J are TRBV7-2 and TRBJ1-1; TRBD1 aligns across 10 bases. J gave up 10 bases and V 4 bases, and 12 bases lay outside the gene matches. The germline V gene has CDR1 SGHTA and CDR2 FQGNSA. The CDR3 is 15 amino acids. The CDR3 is CASSSPEGQGFVAFF. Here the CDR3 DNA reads TGTGCCAGCAGCTCCCCGGAGGGACAGGGGTTTGTAGCTTTCTTT.

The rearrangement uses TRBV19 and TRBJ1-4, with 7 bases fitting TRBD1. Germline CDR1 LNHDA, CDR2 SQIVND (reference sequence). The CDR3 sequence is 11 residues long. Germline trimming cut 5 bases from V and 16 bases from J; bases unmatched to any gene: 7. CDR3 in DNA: TGTGCCAGTAGTGCGAGGGGGCCTAGGTTTTTT. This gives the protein CASSARGPRFF. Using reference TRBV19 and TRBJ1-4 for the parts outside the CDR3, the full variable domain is DGGITQSPKYLFRKEGQNVTLSCEQNLNHDAMYWYRQDPGQGLRLIYYSQIVNDFQKGDIAEGYSVSREKKESFPLTVTSAQKNPTAFYLCASSARGPRFFGSGTQLSVL.

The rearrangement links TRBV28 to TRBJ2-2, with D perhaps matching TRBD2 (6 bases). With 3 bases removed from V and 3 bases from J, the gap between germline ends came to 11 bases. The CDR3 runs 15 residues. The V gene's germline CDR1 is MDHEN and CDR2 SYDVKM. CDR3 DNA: TGTGCCAGCAGTTTGGGTAGCGGTGACACCGGGGAGCTGTTTTTT. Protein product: CASSLGSGDTGELFF.

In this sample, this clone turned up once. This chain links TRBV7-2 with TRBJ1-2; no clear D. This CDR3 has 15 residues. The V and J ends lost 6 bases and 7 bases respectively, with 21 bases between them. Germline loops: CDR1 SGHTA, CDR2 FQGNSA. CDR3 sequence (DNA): TGTGCCAGCAGTCTTGACGGCGGCGGATACTCTGGCTACACCTTC. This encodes CASSLDGGGYSGYTF.

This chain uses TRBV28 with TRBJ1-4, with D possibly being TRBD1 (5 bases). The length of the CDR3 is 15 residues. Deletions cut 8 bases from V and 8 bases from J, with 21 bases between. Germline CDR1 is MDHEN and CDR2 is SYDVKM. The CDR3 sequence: CASHRERGSAEKLFF. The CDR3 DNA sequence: TGTGCCAGCCACCGGGAGAGGGGTAGTGCGGAAAAACTGTTTTTT.

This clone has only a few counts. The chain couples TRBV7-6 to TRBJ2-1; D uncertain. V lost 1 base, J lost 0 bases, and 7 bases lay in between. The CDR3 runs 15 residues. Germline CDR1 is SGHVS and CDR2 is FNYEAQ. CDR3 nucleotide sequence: TGTGCCAGCAGCTTAGATTACACCTCCTACAATGAGCAGTTCTTC. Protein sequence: CASSLDYTSYNEQFF.

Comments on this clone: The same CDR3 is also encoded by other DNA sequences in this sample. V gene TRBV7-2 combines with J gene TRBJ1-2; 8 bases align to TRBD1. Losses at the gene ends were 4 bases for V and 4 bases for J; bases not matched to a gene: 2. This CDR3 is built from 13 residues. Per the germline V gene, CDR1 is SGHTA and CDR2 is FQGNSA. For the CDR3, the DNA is TGTGCCAGCAGCTCAGGACAGGGCTATGGCTACACCTTC. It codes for CASSSGQGYGYTF.

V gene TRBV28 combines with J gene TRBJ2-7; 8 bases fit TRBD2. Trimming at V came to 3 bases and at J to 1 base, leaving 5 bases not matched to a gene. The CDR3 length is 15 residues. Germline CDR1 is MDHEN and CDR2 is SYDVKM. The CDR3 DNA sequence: TGTGCCAGCAGTTTGGTAGCGGGATTTTCCTACGAGCAGTACTTC. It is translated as CASSLVAGFSYEQYF.

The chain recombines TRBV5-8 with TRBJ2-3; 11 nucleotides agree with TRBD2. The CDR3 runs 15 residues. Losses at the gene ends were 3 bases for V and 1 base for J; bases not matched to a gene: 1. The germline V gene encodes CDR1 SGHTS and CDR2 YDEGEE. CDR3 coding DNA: TGTGCCAGCAGCTGGGGACTAGCGGGCACAGATACGCAGTATTTT. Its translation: CASSWGLAGTDTQYF.

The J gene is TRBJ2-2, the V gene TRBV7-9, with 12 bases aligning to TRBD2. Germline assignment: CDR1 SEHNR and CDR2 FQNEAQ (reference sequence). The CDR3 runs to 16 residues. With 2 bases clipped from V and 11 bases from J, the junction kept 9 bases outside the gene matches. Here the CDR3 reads CASSLRLAGGPGELFF. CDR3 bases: TGTGCCAGCAGCTTAAGGCTAGCGGGAGGGCCTGGCGAGCTGTTTTTT.

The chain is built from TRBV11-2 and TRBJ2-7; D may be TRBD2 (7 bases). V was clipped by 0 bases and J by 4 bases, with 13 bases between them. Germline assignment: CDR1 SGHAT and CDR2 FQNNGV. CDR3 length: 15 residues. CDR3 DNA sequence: TGTGCCAGCAGCTTAGATCCGAGGGGGGGTTACGAGCAGTACTTC. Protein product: CASSLDPRGGYEQYF. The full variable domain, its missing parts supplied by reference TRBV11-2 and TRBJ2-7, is EAGVAQSPRYKIIEKRQSVAFWCNPISGHATLYWYQQILGQGPKLLIQFQNNGVVDDSQLPKDRFSAERLKGVDSTLKIQPAKLEDSAVYLCASSLDPRGGYEQYFGPGTRLTVT.

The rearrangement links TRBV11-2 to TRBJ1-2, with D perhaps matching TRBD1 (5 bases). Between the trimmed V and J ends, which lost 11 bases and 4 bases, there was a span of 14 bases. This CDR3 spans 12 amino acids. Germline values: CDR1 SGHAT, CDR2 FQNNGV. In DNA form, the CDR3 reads TGTGCCGACTCCCCCGGGGGCTATGGCTACACCTTC. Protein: CADSPGGYGYTF.

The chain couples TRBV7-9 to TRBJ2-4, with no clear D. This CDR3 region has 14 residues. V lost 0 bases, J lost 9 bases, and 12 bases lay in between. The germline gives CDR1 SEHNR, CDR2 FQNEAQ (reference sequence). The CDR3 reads CASSLAEPLGIQYF. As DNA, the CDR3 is TGTGCCAGCAGCTTAGCGGAGCCATTAGGCATTCAGTACTTC.

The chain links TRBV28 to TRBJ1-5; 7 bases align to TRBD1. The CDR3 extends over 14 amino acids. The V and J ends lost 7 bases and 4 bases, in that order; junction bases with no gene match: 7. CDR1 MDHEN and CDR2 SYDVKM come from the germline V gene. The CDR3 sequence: CASTLGDRNQPQHF. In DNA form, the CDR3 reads TGTGCCAGCACCCTAGGGGACAGAAATCAGCCCCAGCATTTT.